The 15 T cell receptor beta chains reported below all come from one sample, sequenced in a study of T cells in Graves' hyperthyroidism and ophthalmopathy. Amplification of TCR beta CDR3 regions used RNA as the template. The TCR CDR3 first-round RT-PCR relied on the HTBI primer set. TCRdb re-derived calls from the multiplex PCR reads in MiXCR, one entry per CDR3 protein. The sample yields hundreds of thousands of distinct CDR3 sequences, about 45% seen once. Input material: peripheral blood or thyroid tissue (not recorded which). The receptor set was obtained from an adult man with Graves' disease, either hyperthyroidism or ophthalmopathy (not recorded which).

This sequence joins TRBV29-1 and TRBJ2-5; 15 bases line up with TRBD2. The CDR3 is made up of 15 amino acids. Trimming cost V 6 bases and J 5 bases; bases outside gene matches: 7. The germline V gene encodes CDR1 SQVTM and CDR2 ANQGSEA. CDR3 nucleotide sequence: TGCAGCGTGATCGGACTAGCGGGAGGGCATGAGACCCAGTACTTC. It encodes CSVIGLAGGHETQYF.

The chain recombines TRBV9 with TRBJ2-3; 9 bases are shared with TRBD2. J gave up 6 bases and V 2 bases, and 7 bases lay outside the gene matches. The CDR3 covers 15 residues. Germline CDR1 and CDR2: SGDLS and YYNGEE. The DNA for the CDR3 is TGTGCCAGCAGCGTCGCGGGACTAGCAGGCGATACGCAGTATTTT. Amino acids: CASSVAGLAGDTQYF.

At least ten counts were recorded for this clonotype. The CDR3 DNA reads as TGCAGCGTTGGCCAGCGACTAGCGGGAGAGACCCAGTACTTC. This gives the protein CSVGQRLAGETQYF. The gene calls are TRBV29-1 and TRBJ2-5; 10 bases fit TRBD2. J was trimmed by 4 bases and V by 4 bases; bases with no gene match: 6. The CDR3 has 14 amino acids. The germline V gene encodes CDR1 SQVTM and CDR2 ANQGSEA. Filled out from reference TRBV29-1 and TRBJ2-5, the complete variable domain reads SAVISQKPSRDICQRGTSLTIQCQVDSQVTMMFWYRQQPGQSLTLIATANQGSEATYESGFVIDKFPISRPNLTFSTLTVSNMSPEDSSIYLCSVGQRLAGETQYFGPGTRLLVL.

The chain links TRBV5-4 to TRBJ2-2; D gene ambiguous. Trimming shortened V by 2 bases and J by 3 bases, and 11 bases separated the two germline ends. The CDR3 totals 15 residues. Germline V CDR1 and CDR2: SGHNT, YYREEE (reference sequence). CDR3: CASSFEGFDTGELFF. CDR3 coding DNA: TGTGCCAGCAGCTTCGAAGGGTTTGACACCGGGGAGCTGTTTTTT.

The rearrangement uses TRBV25-1 and TRBJ1-6; 8 bases fit TRBD1. The trim removed 5 bases at V and 8 bases at J, leaving 11 bases unmatched. The germline gives CDR1 MGHDK, CDR2 SYGVNS. This CDR3 comprises 16 residues. The CDR3 loop is CASSTDRVKLDSPLHF. Here the CDR3 DNA reads TGTGCCAGCAGTACGGACAGGGTAAAGCTAGATTCACCCCTCCACTTT.

This clonotype has at least ten counts. The CDR3 DNA reads TGCAGCGTTGAAGTGCGGGGGGAAGGATACGAGCAGTACTTC. Protein sequence: CSVEVRGEGYEQYF. The chain is built from TRBV29-1 and TRBJ2-7; 8 bases line up with TRBD2. From germline, CDR1 is SQVTM and CDR2 ANQGSEA. The trim removed 1 base at V and 4 bases at J, leaving 6 bases unmatched. The CDR3 consists of 14 residues.

CDR3 sequence: CASSEGGQYF. Written as DNA, the CDR3 is TGTGCCAGCAGTGAAGGAGGGCAGTACTTC. The chain couples TRBV2 to TRBJ2-7; D is undetermined. The V end lost 1 base, the J end lost 9 bases, and 4 bases lay between the germline ends. Germline loops: CDR1 SNHLY, CDR2 FYNNEI. CDR3 length: 10 amino acids.

The V and J genes are TRBV12-3 or TRBV12-4 and TRBJ1-1; D ambiguous. The CDR3 length is 13 residues. Trimming left V 6 bases short and J 6 bases short, with 14 bases between. This CDR3 is CASSLQSRPEAFF. DNA of the CDR3: TGTGCCAGCAGCCTCCAATCCAGGCCTGAAGCTTTCTTT.

This clonotype has a count of ten or more. This CDR3 is CASSPLDRNSPLHF. CDR3 DNA sequence: TGTGCCAGCAGTCCCCTGGACAGGAATTCACCCCTCCACTTT. The chain recombines TRBV12-3 or TRBV12-4 with TRBJ1-6; the match to TRBD1 covers 7 bases. This CDR3 is built from 14 residues. J gave up 7 bases and V 5 bases, and 5 bases lay outside the gene matches.

This clonotype was detected only a few times. The chain has TRBV5-1 and TRBJ1-6; D not certain. The V gene lost 5 bases and the J gene lost 0 bases, with 12 bases spanning the gap. The CDR3 sequence is 16 residues long. CDR1 and CDR2 (germline): SGHRS, YFSETQ. In DNA, the CDR3 is TGCGCCAGCAGTCTGGACGGGAGCTCCTATAATTCACCCCTCCACTTT. It specifies CASSLDGSSYNSPLHF.

This chain connects TRBV20-1 to TRBJ1-5; 7 positions agree with TRBD1. The V gene's germline CDR1 is DFQATT and CDR2 SNEGSKA (reference sequence). Losses at the gene ends were 3 bases for V and 0 bases for J; bases not matched to a gene: 14. This CDR3 contains 18 residues. Here the CDR3 DNA reads TGCAGTGCTAGGCCCACAGGGAGAGGGGGCTATAGCAATCAGCCCCAGCATTTT. Amino acids: CSARPTGRGGYSNQPQHF.

This clonotype turned up a few times. V is TRBV6-5 and J is TRBJ1-2; a possible D gene is TRBD1 (5 bases). Germline lookup yields CDR1 MNHEY and CDR2 SVGAGI. CDR3 length: 14 amino acids. Trimming took off 5 bases at V and 7 bases at J, with 17 bases between the two ends. The DNA for the CDR3 is TGTGCCAGCAGTGAAGGCGGAGGGGAGTTTGGCTACACCTTC. Translation gives CASSEGGGEFGYTF.

J is TRBJ2-7 and V is TRBV7-2; 9 nucleotides align to TRBD2. CDR1 and CDR2 (germline): SGHTA, FQGNSA. The J segment lost 5 bases and the V segment lost 8 bases, leaving 7 bases of the junction unmatched. There are 13 residues in the CDR3. DNA for the CDR3: TGTGCCAGCTCGCGGGGGGGGGTTCACGAGCAGTACTTC. This translates into CASSRGGVHEQYF. The variable domain in full, with the rest retrieved from reference TRBV7-2 and TRBJ2-7, is GAGVSQSPSNKVTEKGKDVELRCDPISGHTALYWYRQSLGQGLEFLIYFQGNSAPDKSGLPSDRFSAERTGGSVSTLTIQRTQQEDSAVYLCASSRGGVHEQYFGPGTRLTVT.

The chain has TRBV20-1 and TRBJ1-5; 8 nucleotides agree with TRBD1. CDR3 length: 14 residues. Germline V CDR1 and CDR2: DFQATT, SNEGSKA (reference sequence). V lost 6 bases to trimming and J lost 6 bases; unmatched junction nucleotides: 10. CDR3 protein: CSAVYRGGSQPQHF. In DNA, the CDR3 is TGCAGTGCCGTTTACAGGGGGGGCAGTCAGCCCCAGCATTTT.

The chain recombines TRBV19 with TRBJ1-1; no definite D call. The CDR3 runs 12 residues. Germline V lookup: CDR1 LNHDA, CDR2 SQIVND (reference sequence). Trimming shortened V by 1 base and J by 8 bases, and 8 bases separated the two germline ends. In DNA, the CDR3 is TGTGCCAGTAGTATAGCGGGGTTCGAAGCTTTCTTT. Translated, it gives CASSIAGFEAFF.